This TCR beta chain was profiled in a study of blood T cell repertoires in COVID-19. The CDR3 spans 16 residues. Unmatched junction bases numbered 6, after V lost 4 bases and J lost 0 bases. Germline V gives CDR1 SGHRS, CDR2 YFSETQ. Original processing methods: Nucleated cell number was recorded as an estimate derived from reference gene primer amplification. The protocol was immunoSEQ multiplex PCR, while the TCRdb copy is restricted to in-frame clones and leaves out a portion. The V and J calls and clone size come from that table; D and trimming were worked out from the DNA. The sample shows around 130,000 clones, just under 90% of them seen only once.

This TCR came from a woman aged 80 or over with acute or convalescent COVID-19. The chain links TRBV5-1 to TRBJ2-4; 8 nucleotides match TRBD2. Sequencing input: peripheral blood. CDR3 sequence: CASSPQAGVAKNIQYF. CDR3 bases: TGCGCCAGCAGCCCCCAAGCGGGGGTAGCCAAAAACATTCAGTACTTC.